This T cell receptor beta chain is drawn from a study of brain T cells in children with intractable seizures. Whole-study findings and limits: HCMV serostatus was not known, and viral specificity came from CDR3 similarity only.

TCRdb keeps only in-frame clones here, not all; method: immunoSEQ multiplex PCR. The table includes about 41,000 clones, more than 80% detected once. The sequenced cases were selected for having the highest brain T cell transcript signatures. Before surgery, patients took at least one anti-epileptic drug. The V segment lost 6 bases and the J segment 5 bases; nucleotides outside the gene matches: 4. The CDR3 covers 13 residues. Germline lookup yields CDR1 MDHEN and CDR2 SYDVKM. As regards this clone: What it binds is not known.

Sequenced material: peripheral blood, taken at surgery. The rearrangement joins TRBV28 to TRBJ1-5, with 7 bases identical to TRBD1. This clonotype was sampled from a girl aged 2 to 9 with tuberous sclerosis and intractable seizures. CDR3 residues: CASRGDRDQPQHF. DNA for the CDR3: TGTGCCAGCAGGGGGGACAGAGATCAGCCCCAGCATTTT.